The TCR beta chain under discussion was sequenced for a study of immune heterogeneity within non-small cell lung tumors. About the study: Several squamous cell carcinomas, more than 8 non-squamous carcinomas and 1 not otherwise specified made up the tumors.

This clonotype was detected ten times or more. Antigen unknown. Multiplex PCR was performed with 32 V and 13 J primers, and it amplified TCR beta CDR3. MiXCR, applied by TCRdb to the multiplex PCR reads, yields one record per CDR3 protein. The repertoire holds over 25,000 distinct CDR3 sequences, with around 30% as singletons. TCRs were amplified from around 660 ng gDNA of bulk tumor per sample. Collection of several biopsies per primary tumor, spaced far apart, took place during surgery. Patients underwent curative surgery for non-small cell lung cancer (untreated and newly diagnosed). Every donor was a newly diagnosed non-small cell lung cancer patient having surgery with curative intent. Notes on the study in general: Site-unique high-frequency clones occurred alongside identical dominant CDR3 beta clonotypes that recurred across tumor sites within a patient. Some T-cell receptor beta clonotypes occurred at high frequency. These high-frequency clonotypes were largely distinct between individual patients.

This TCR was recovered from a man aged 40-49 years with non-small cell lung cancer. Sequencing was done on a sample of lung tumor tissue.

CDR3 sequence: CASSPGTSGISYEQYF. CDR3 bases: TGCGCCAGCAGCCCAGGGACTAGCGGGATTTCCTACGAGCAGTACTTC. The chain has TRBV5-1 and TRBJ2-7, with 13 nucleotides matching TRBD2. Germline CDR1 and CDR2: SGHRS and YFSETQ. V trimming: 4 bases; J trimming: 1 base; junction bases outside the gene matches: 5. This CDR3 is built from 16 residues.